The subject of this entry is one TCR beta chain. The CDR3 is 11 residues long. Germline assignment: CDR1 MNHEY and CDR2 SMNVEV (reference sequence). Trimming took 3 bases from V and 7 from J, leaving 3 bases between them. The entry originates in a study of blood T cell repertoires in COVID-19. This table comes from immunoSEQ multiplex PCR, and its TCRdb copy is limited to in-frame clones, with some not included. The data contain fewer than 300,000 clones, 88% of them singletons. Sample: peripheral blood. The rearrangement uses TRBV27 and TRBJ2-2, with no clear D. This receptor was taken from a young woman with acute or convalescent COVID-19. The CDR3 region is CASSLRGELFF. The CDR3 DNA sequence: TGTGCCAGCAGTTTGCGCGGGGAGCTGTTTTTT.